This is a list of T cell receptor beta chains from one sample in a study of T-cell memory formation after mild COVID-19. Using its own MiXCR run on the 5' RACE reads, TCRdb lists one record per CDR3 protein. The sample contains 30,000 to 35,000 distinct CDR3 sequences, 7.7% of which appear only once. The material sequenced was PBMCs or a T cell subset sorted from them (not recorded which). The receptors stem from a man aged 18-30 years who had mild COVID-19 (a few samples of this study predate the infection). Cell type and time point are not known. CDR3s include the opening cysteine and the closing phenylalanine or tryptophan. D genes are given only for firm matches. Expanded clones get a size class; other rows say once, few or many, or leave the size out.

j_gene,d_gene,abundance,v_gene,CDR3nt,CDR3aa
TRBJ1-5,NA,medium-sized,TRBV10-1,TGCGCCAGCAATTCGAGGCCCCCCGAAGGCAATCAGCCCCAGCATTTT,CASNSRPPEGNQPQHF
TRBJ1-6,NA,many,TRBV20-1,TGCAGTGCTAGAGACAGTCAAATTCTTACCCTCCACTTT,CSARDSQILTLHF
TRBJ2-7,NA,many,TRBV7-3,TGTGCCAGCAGTCCAAGCTACTTGAGCTCCTACGAGCAGTACTTC,CASSPSYLSSYEQYF
TRBJ2-3,TRBD1,many,TRBV9,TGTGCCAGCAGCAAAGAGGGAGAACAGGGGGCTAGCACAGATACGCAGTATTTT,CASSKEGEQGASTDTQYF
TRBJ1-2,NA,many,TRBV4-3,TGCGCCAGCAGCCGGCGTATCGGAGAGGGCTACACCTTC,CASSRRIGEGYTF
TRBJ2-5,NA,NA,TRBV28,TGTGCCAGCAGTGAGACAGGCGACCAAGAGACCCAGTACTTC,CASSETGDQETQYF
TRBJ1-4,NA,many,TRBV7-2,TGTGCCAGCAGCTTAGGGGGGAACGTGGGTGAAAAACTGTTTTTT,CASSLGGNVGEKLFF
TRBJ2-5,NA,many,TRBV12-3/TRBV12-4,TGTGCCAGCAGTTTAAGGGGAGGTGAAGAGACCCAGTACTTC,CASSLRGGEETQYF
TRBJ1-3,NA,NA,TRBV9,TGTGCCAGCAGCGTAGAGGTCGGGGCTGGAAACACCATATATTTT,CASSVEVGAGNTIYF
TRBJ2-5,TRBD1,NA,TRBV25-1,TGTGCCAGCAGGGGACAGGGAATACCGCAGGAGACCCAGTACTTC,CASRGQGIPQETQYF
TRBJ2-1,TRBD1,many,TRBV27,TGTGCCAGCGGGACAGCCTACAATGAGCAGTTCTTC,CASGTAYNEQFF
TRBJ2-5,NA,few,TRBV4-2,TGTGCCAGCAGCCCTTTACAGGTCAAACAAGAGACCCAGTACTTC,CASSPLQVKQETQYF
TRBJ2-3,TRBD2,NA,TRBV7-6,TGTGCCAGCAGCTCCAACAACGTCGGGGGGAGGAGCACAGATACGCAGTATTTT,CASSSNNVGGRSTDTQYF
TRBJ2-1,NA,many,TRBV6-2/TRBV6-3,TGTGCCAGCAGTTCCCGTCAGGGGTGGGAGCAGTTCTTC,CASSSRQGWEQFF
TRBJ2-4,NA,NA,TRBV5-8,TGTGCCAGCAGCTTGGAGGCCAAAAACATTCAGTACTTC,CASSLEAKNIQYF
TRBJ2-3,TRBD2,many,TRBV9,TGTGCCAGCAGCGTAGGATGGCGGGGGGCCACAGATACGCAGTATTTT,CASSVGWRGATDTQYF
TRBJ1-4,NA,many,TRBV20-1,TGCAGTGCTGAGCAGACAGGAAGCTTTACTGAAAAACTGTTTTTT,CSAEQTGSFTEKLFF
TRBJ2-6,NA,many,TRBV5-1,TGCGCCAGCCACAGGGAGATCTCTGGGGCCAACGTCCTGACTTTC,CASHREISGANVLTF
TRBJ2-5,NA,many,TRBV7-2,TGTGCCAGCAGCTTAGTACTAGTGGAGACCCAGTACTTC,CASSLVLVETQYF
TRBJ2-5,NA,many,TRBV4-1,TGCGCCAGCAGCCAAGTAAGGGGTCAAGAGACCCAGTACTTC,CASSQVRGQETQYF
TRBJ1-2,NA,many,TRBV7-8,TGTGCCAGCAGCCCCCCCACCCCGGGCCGCTATGGCTACACCTTC,CASSPPTPGRYGYTF
TRBJ2-7,NA,NA,TRBV5-6,TGTGCCAGCAGCCGTGGCGTGGGGGCAAACTACGAGCAGTACTTC,CASSRGVGANYEQYF
TRBJ1-4,TRBD1,NA,TRBV19,TGTGCCAGTAGTTGGAGCGGGACAGGGTATGAAAAACTGTTTTTT,CASSWSGTGYEKLFF
TRBJ1-2,NA,many,TRBV7-9,TGTGCCAGCAGCTTAGAGGGGGAAGATGGCTACACCTTC,CASSLEGEDGYTF
TRBJ2-1,TRBD2,many,TRBV15,TGTGCCACCAGCCCCCGGGCCCCTCTAGCGGGGGGGATTAATGAGCAGTTCTTC,CATSPRAPLAGGINEQFF
TRBJ2-3,TRBD2,many,TRBV9,TGTGCCAGCAGCGTAGAAAGCGGGGGAAATACGCAGTATTTT,CASSVESGGNTQYF
TRBJ2-7,TRBD1,many,TRBV6-5,TGTGCCAGCAACTTACAGGGGGCCTACGAGCAGTACTTC,CASNLQGAYEQYF
TRBJ1-4,NA,many,TRBV29-1,TGCAGCGTTGTAGGGGATCCGGATGAAAAACTGTTTTTT,CSVVGDPDEKLFF
TRBJ1-2,NA,many,TRBV7-2,TGTGCCAGCAGCCTACGGGACCTTAACTATGGCTACACCTTC,CASSLRDLNYGYTF
TRBJ2-1,NA,many,TRBV7-3,TGTGCCAGCAGCTTAGGTCTGGTGGGTGGCGGGAACCGGCAGTTCTTC,CASSLGLVGGGNRQFF
TRBJ1-2,NA,NA,TRBV28,TGTGCCAGCAGTTTAATCGGAGGCTCGGGGGGCTACACCTTC,CASSLIGGSGGYTF
TRBJ2-5,NA,few,TRBV20-1,TGCAGTGCTAGAGATCGGTTATTTTCGGAGACCCAGTACTTC,CSARDRLFSETQYF
TRBJ2-3,NA,many,TRBV5-1,TGCGCCAGCAGTCAGACTAGTCTGGCAGATACGCAGTATTTT,CASSQTSLADTQYF
TRBJ2-5,NA,many,TRBV7-2,TGTGCCAGCAGCCCCCGCCCGAGAGGGAAAGAGACCCAGTACTTC,CASSPRPRGKETQYF
TRBJ2-7,NA,NA,TRBV20-1,TGCAGTGCTAGAGGAGGAGGAGGGCAGTACTTC,CSARGGGGQYF
TRBJ2-5,NA,many,TRBV7-2,TGTGCCAGCAGGACCGGGACTGTACAAGAGACCCAGTACTTC,CASRTGTVQETQYF
TRBJ1-3,TRBD1,many,TRBV7-9,TGTGCCAGCAGCTTCCCGCCCCCAGGGACAGGGGGTATCTCTGGAAACACCATATATTTT,CASSFPPPGTGGISGNTIYF
TRBJ2-3,NA,many,TRBV5-1,TGCGCCAGCAGCAAATGGGACAGCACAGATACGCAGTATTTT,CASSKWDSTDTQYF
TRBJ2-7,NA,NA,TRBV4-2,TGTGCCAGCAGCGAGAGCATTACTAGGAGCGGGTACGAGCAGTACTTC,CASSESITRSGYEQYF
TRBJ2-3,TRBD2,many,TRBV7-8,TGTGCCAGCAGCTCTCGGGGGCGGGGGGATGATACGCAGTATTTT,CASSSRGRGDDTQYF
TRBJ2-2,NA,many,TRBV7-3,TGTGCCAGCAGTCCAGACTATGCGAACACCGGGGAGCTGTTTTTT,CASSPDYANTGELFF
TRBJ2-5,NA,many,TRBV6-1,TGTGCCAGCAGTATAACTCGCGGGACCCAGTACTTC,CASSITRGTQYF
TRBJ2-1,TRBD1,NA,TRBV7-2,TGTGCCAGCAGCTTAAGGGGGCCCTCCTACAATGAGCAGTTCTTC,CASSLRGPSYNEQFF
TRBJ1-1,NA,NA,TRBV29-1,TGCAGCGTTGCCCAACCAATAACCGAAGCTTTCTTT,CSVAQPITEAFF
TRBJ2-1,NA,many,TRBV5-6,TGTGCCAGCAGAATCGACCTTAATGAGCAGTTCTTC,CASRIDLNEQFF
TRBJ2-7,NA,few,TRBV27,TGTGCCAGCCCGAGCGTGGTTCCCTACGAGCAGTACTTC,CASPSVVPYEQYF
TRBJ1-5,NA,few,TRBV7-2,TGTGCCAGCAGGCCCAGTATCAGTGTGGATCAGCCCCAGCATTTT,CASRPSISVDQPQHF
TRBJ1-1,NA,few,TRBV20-1,TGCAGTGCTAGAGTTTTGCCTGAAGCTTTCTTT,CSARVLPEAFF
TRBJ2-1,NA,NA,TRBV10-2,TGCGCCAGCAGTGAGTTTCCGGAGAATGAGCAGTTCTTC,CASSEFPENEQFF